A selection of T cell receptor beta chains follows, all from one sample in a study of blood T cell repertoires in COVID-19. Sequencing was performed with immunoSEQ multiplex PCR; in TCRdb, only in-frame clones are kept and a portion is missing. The sample yields fewer than 350,000 clones, 85% seen once. The sequencing input was PBMCs or T cells enriched from blood (not recorded which). These receptors originate from a woman in her fifties or sixties who had recovered from COVID-19. The CDR3 runs from the conserved cysteine through the conserved F or W. The order of the fields is V gene, J gene, clone size, D gene, CDR3 protein, CDR3 DNA. A D gene is named only where the DNA matches it firmly. Some rows have no size entry. The others give once, few or many, or a class for an expanded clone.

>TRBV5-1|TRBJ1-1|.|TRBD1
CASSLIQTGTTEAFF
TGCGCCAGCAGTTTAATTCAGACAGGGACCACTGAAGCTTTCTTT
>TRBV15|TRBJ2-1|once|.
CATSSPRRGSYNEQFF
TGTGCCACCAGCAGCCCCCGTCGGGGGTCCTACAATGAGCAGTTCTTC
>TRBV28|TRBJ2-3|once|TRBD2
CASSLAGVTDTQYF
TGTGCCAGCAGTCTAGCGGGGGTCACAGATACGCAGTATTTT
>TRBV7-2|TRBJ1-6|.|.
CASSFRTENSPLHF
TGTGCCAGCAGCTTCCGGACAGAGAATTCACCCCTCCACTTT
>TRBV7-3|TRBJ2-2|.|.
CASSLQPGTGELFF
TGTGCCAGCAGCTTACAGCCGGGTACCGGGGAGCTGTTTTTT
>TRBV14|TRBJ2-7|.|.
CASSQGDTLYHEQYF
TGTGCCAGCAGCCAAGGGGACACTCTTTACCACGAGCAGTACTTC
>TRBV19|TRBJ2-7|once|TRBD2
CASSIRGGSSYEQYF
TGTGCCAGTAGTATTCGGGGCGGGAGCTCATACGAGCAGTACTTC
>TRBV11-3|TRBJ2-5|.|.
CASSLAPAAETQYF
TGTGCCAGCAGCTTAGCCCCGGCGGCGGAGACCCAGTACTTC
>TRBV7-2|TRBJ1-2|once|TRBD1
CASSGTGVGGYTF
TGTGCCAGCAGCGGAACAGGGGTAGGAGGCTACACCTTC
>TRBV19|TRBJ1-2|.|TRBD1
CASTIRDRGLYYGYTF
TGTGCCAGTACCATCCGGGACAGGGGGCTGTACTATGGCTACACCTTC
>TRBV11-2|TRBJ1-1|few|.
CASTTSLGKQGEAFF
TGTGCCAGCACCACTAGCCTCGGGAAGCAGGGTGAAGCTTTCTTT